The 20 T cell receptor beta chains below all came from one sample that was sequenced in a study of OX40 agonist ivuxolimab in advanced cancers. The assay was immunoSEQ multiplex PCR, and TCRdb's table has in-frame clones only and misses some. The table has about 99,000 clones, 95% to 96% seen once. The sample was CD4+ or CD8+ T cells sorted from blood, taken in a trial of the OX40 agonist ivuxolimab. The source is an adult with an advanced solid tumor such as melanoma, head and neck, liver or kidney cancer.

This clone was detected once. The chain recombines TRBV5-4 with TRBJ2-3; maybe TRBD2 (6 bases). This CDR3 spans 16 amino acids. Per the germline V gene, CDR1 is SGHNT and CDR2 is YYREEE (reference sequence). V shed 3 bases and J shed 1 base, with 15 bases lying between them. CDR3 region: CASSSRGWVGTDTQYF. The CDR3 DNA reads as TGTGCCAGCAGCTCCCGGGGGTGGGTCGGCACAGATACGCAGTATTTT.

The gene calls are TRBV2 and TRBJ1-1; D might be TRBD1 (5 bases). The CDR3 loop spans 14 amino acids. Trimming stripped 3 bases from V and 2 bases from J, with 10 bases between. Germline V gene lookup returns CDR1 SNHLY and CDR2 FYNNEI. The CDR3 DNA sequence: TGTGCCAGCAGTGATCCAGGGTATAACACTGAAGCTTTCTTT. Translation: CASSDPGYNTEAFF.

J is TRBJ2-6 and V is TRBV18, with D possibly TRBD1 on 6 matching bases. Trimming pared 3 bases from V and 4 bases from J, leaving 13 bases between. The germline V gene encodes CDR1 KGHSH and CDR2 LQKENI. The CDR3 totals 16 residues. The CDR3 bases are TGTGCCAGCTCACCTACAGGGTTAGGAGGGGCCAACGTCCTGACTTTC. Translation gives CASSPTGLGGANVLTF.

This chain uses TRBV5-6 with TRBJ2-7; 12 bases map to TRBD2. This CDR3 is 18 amino acids long. CDR1 and CDR2 (germline): SGHDT, YYEEEE. Unmatched junction bases numbered 11, after V lost 4 bases and J lost 0 bases. The CDR3 coding sequence is TGTGCCAGCAGCGCCAGGACTAGCGGGGACTTCCGCTCCTACGAGCAGTACTTC. Protein sequence: CASSARTSGDFRSYEQYF.

This chain uses TRBV9 with TRBJ2-1; 11 bases fit TRBD2. From germline, CDR1 is SGDLS and CDR2 YYNGEE. J lost 4 bases, V lost 0 bases, and 3 bases had no gene match. The CDR3 totals 16 residues. The CDR3 is CASSVEASGRYNEQFF. The DNA for the CDR3 is TGTGCCAGCAGCGTAGAAGCTAGCGGGAGGTACAATGAGCAGTTCTTC.

V and J are TRBV7-9 and TRBJ1-3, with D hard to call. Between the trimmed V and J ends, which lost 5 bases and 0 bases, there was a span of 11 bases. Germline loops: CDR1 SEHNR, CDR2 FQNEAQ (reference sequence). This CDR3 is built from 15 residues. The CDR3 region has the DNA TGTGCCAGCAGCCTCTCCGCGAGCTCTGGAAACACCATATATTTT. This translates into CASSLSASSGNTIYF.

The chain combines TRBV2 with TRBJ2-7; no definite D call. Germline-derived CDR1 and CDR2 are SNHLY and FYNNEI. V lost 1 base, J lost 7 bases, and 5 bases lay in between. The CDR3 is made up of 11 amino acids. The CDR3 spells CASSEEPEQYF. DNA for the CDR3: TGTGCCAGCAGTGAAGAACCGGAGCAGTACTTC.

The V gene is TRBV4-3, the J gene TRBJ2-3, with D hard to call. The CDR3 has 17 residues. CDR1 LGHNA and CDR2 YSLEER come from the germline V gene. V was clipped by 1 base and J by 0 bases, with 14 bases between them. The CDR3 DNA is TGCGCCAGCAGCCAAGGAGACATCCGAAGAAGCACAGATACGCAGTATTTT. Its protein is CASSQGDIRRSTDTQYF.

This chain links TRBV29-1 with TRBJ2-7; D is perhaps TRBD2 (6 bases). CDR3 length: 14 residues. Per the germline V gene, CDR1 is SQVTM and CDR2 is ANQGSEA. Trimming removed 1 base from V and 4 bases from J, with 14 bases in between. CDR3 DNA: TGCAGCGTTGAAGCGGCTAGCGAGGCATACGAGCAGTACTTC. Its protein product is CSVEAASEAYEQYF.

The gene calls are TRBV27 and TRBJ2-1; TRBD2 agrees at 9 bases. This CDR3 contains 14 residues. Trimming at V came to 6 bases and at J to 4 bases, leaving 4 bases not matched to a gene. CDR1 is MNHEY and CDR2 is SMNVEV in the germline V gene (reference sequence). CDR3 coding DNA: TGTGCCAGCAGGTGGACTAGCGCTTACAATGAGCAGTTCTTC. This encodes CASRWTSAYNEQFF.

The chain employs TRBV19 and TRBJ2-7; D might be TRBD1 or TRBD2, each matching 6 bases. The length of the CDR3 is 15 residues. From germline, CDR1 is LNHDA and CDR2 SQIVND (reference sequence). V gave up 5 bases and J gave up 5 bases, with 19 bases separating them. The CDR3 bases are TGTGCCAGTAGTGAGTTGGGGGGCACGTTTGACGAGCAGTACTTC. It translates to CASSELGGTFDEQYF.

The chain recombines TRBV4-2 with TRBJ1-1, with D uncertain. Looked up from germline, CDR1 is LGHNA and CDR2 is YNFKEQ. This CDR3 comprises 14 residues. The germline V and J ends were trimmed by 0 bases and 6 bases, with 11 bases remaining between them. The CDR3 DNA follows: TGTGCCAGCAGCCAAGACCTGGGGAGCCCTGAAGCTTTCTTT. It encodes CASSQDLGSPEAFF.

The rearrangement joins TRBV19 to TRBJ2-7; D may be TRBD1 (6 bases). Germline V gives CDR1 LNHDA, CDR2 SQIVND (reference sequence). V was trimmed by 5 bases and J by 5 bases, leaving 10 bases between them. The CDR3 runs to 12 residues. CDR3 in amino acids: CASSPAGDEQYF. The CDR3 DNA reads TGTGCCAGTAGTCCCGCAGGGGACGAGCAGTACTTC. The variable domain in full, with the rest retrieved from reference TRBV19 and TRBJ2-7, is DGGITQSPKYLFRKEGQNVTLSCEQNLNHDAMYWYRQDPGQGLRLIYYSQIVNDFQKGDIAEGYSVSREKKESFPLTVTSAQKNPTAFYLCASSPAGDEQYFGPGTRLTVT.

The chain joins TRBV4-2 to TRBJ2-7, with 8 bases fitting TRBD2. Germline CDR1 and CDR2: LGHNA and YNFKEQ. The CDR3 is 15 amino acids. Germline trimming cut 3 bases from V and 3 bases from J; bases unmatched to any gene: 7. CDR3 sequence: CASSQSGSGVYEQYF. In DNA, the CDR3 is TGTGCCAGCAGCCAGAGTGGTAGCGGGGTCTACGAGCAGTACTTC.

The chain links TRBV19 to TRBJ1-6; 7 nucleotides match TRBD1. V shed 5 bases, J shed 10 bases, and the junction held 8 bases outside the gene matches. This CDR3 spans 14 amino acids. The germline gives CDR1 LNHDA, CDR2 SQIVND (reference sequence). The CDR3 nucleotides read TGTGCCAGTAGTCTGTGGGGACAGTCATCACCCCTCCACTTT. It codes for CASSLWGQSSPLHF. Supplemented by reference TRBV19 and TRBJ1-6, the full variable domain reads DGGITQSPKYLFRKEGQNVTLSCEQNLNHDAMYWYRQDPGQGLRLIYYSQIVNDFQKGDIAEGYSVSREKKESFPLTVTSAQKNPTAFYLCASSLWGQSSPLHFGNGTRLTVT.

The chain has TRBV10-2 and TRBJ2-5, with TRBD2 matching 12 bases. V was pared by 0 bases and J by 4 bases, with 3 bases of the junction left unmatched. Per germline, CDR1 WSHSY and CDR2 SAAADI. The CDR3 loop spans 16 amino acids. CDR3 nucleotides: TGCGCCAGCAGTGAGTCCCTAGCGGGGGGGGTAGAGACCCAGTACTTC. It encodes CASSESLAGGVETQYF.

V usage is TRBV7-9 and J usage is TRBJ2-7; D not certain. In germline, CDR1 is SEHNR, CDR2 FQNEAQ (reference sequence). The CDR3 is made up of 12 amino acids. V lost 5 bases and J lost 2, with 7 bases in between. The CDR3 DNA follows: TGTGCCAGCAGCCTAAGTGCCTACGAGCAGTACTTC. Protein product: CASSLSAYEQYF.

The CDR3 reads CASRGTLTPRGTDTQYF. The CDR3 DNA reads as TGTGCCAGTCGAGGAACCTTGACTCCCCGGGGCACAGATACGCAGTATTTT. V and J are TRBV19 and TRBJ2-3; D not resolved. Germline lookup yields CDR1 LNHDA and CDR2 SQIVND (reference sequence). The CDR3 consists of 17 residues. Trimming removed 8 bases at V and 1 base at J, with 22 bases between.

This clone was seen just once. The CDR3 here is CASSSLISGSSYNEQFF. The CDR3 DNA sequence: TGTGCCAGCAGTTCACTGATTAGCGGTAGCTCCTACAATGAGCAGTTCTTC. The chain couples TRBV28 to TRBJ2-1, with D maybe TRBD2 (6 bases). Trimming left V 4 bases short and J 0 bases short, with 16 bases between. This CDR3 spans 17 amino acids. In germline, CDR1 is MDHEN, CDR2 SYDVKM.

The J gene is TRBJ2-3, the V gene TRBV19, with TRBD1 identical over 9 bases. CDR3 size: 14 residues. Germline loops: CDR1 LNHDA, CDR2 SQIVND (reference sequence). The V segment lost 3 bases and the J segment 7 bases; nucleotides outside the gene matches: 5. For the CDR3, the DNA is TGTGCCAGTAGTATTCAGGGACAGGGAAATACGCAGTATTTT. Residues: CASSIQGQGNTQYF.